These 22 T cell receptor beta chains came from one sample sequenced in a study of beta chain features in type 1 diabetes. TCRB transcripts that were expressed got sequenced, as all of the isolated RNA had been reverse transcribed. Assay used: immunoSEQ multiplex PCR; TCRdb lists only in-frame clones, some missing. In the table there are 450,000 or so clones, more than 9.5% of which are singletons. Sequenced sample: naive CD4+ T cells from blood. The origin of the receptors is a woman between 18 and 30 years old in good health.

The chain has TRBV2 and TRBJ2-4, with TRBD1 identical over 8 bases. This CDR3 region has 17 residues. CDR1 and CDR2 from the germline V gene are SNHLY and FYNNEI. Germline trimming cut 8 bases from V and 1 base from J; bases unmatched to any gene: 13. The CDR3 DNA reads as TGTGCCAGCCGGTGGACAGGGAACAATAGGGCCAAAAACATTCAGTACTTC. Its translation is CASRWTGNNRAKNIQYF.

This clone was counted between two and nine times. J is TRBJ2-7 and V is TRBV28; TRBD2 aligns across 9 bases. The germline V gene has CDR1 MDHEN and CDR2 SYDVKM. V dropped 3 bases and J dropped 3; count of bases not matched to a gene: 6. The CDR3 contains 15 residues. CDR3: CASSLASSGDYEQYV. In DNA form, the CDR3 reads TGTGCCAGCAGTTTGGCGTCTAGCGGGGACTACGAGCAGTACGTC.

V usage is TRBV9 and J usage is TRBJ1-3; TRBD1 aligns across 8 bases. This CDR3 is built from 15 residues. Germline-derived CDR1 and CDR2 are SGDLS and YYNGEE. With 6 bases clipped from V and 7 bases from J, the junction kept 12 bases outside the gene matches. The CDR3 spells CASTRGQGGRNTIYF. The CDR3 coding sequence is TGTGCCAGCACCCGCGGACAGGGCGGTCGTAACACCATATATTTT.

This clone has just a few counts. The V gene is TRBV11-1, the J gene TRBJ2-1; 8 nucleotides line up with TRBD2. This CDR3 contains 16 residues. Unmatched junction bases numbered 8, after V lost 3 bases and J lost 4 bases. CDR1 SGHAT and CDR2 FQDESV come from the germline V gene (reference sequence). CDR3 region: CASSFSGTRRYNEQFF. The CDR3 nucleotides read TGTGCCAGCAGCTTTTCCGGGACTAGGAGGTACAATGAGCAGTTCTTC.

The chain recombines TRBV5-1 with TRBJ2-5; a weak D match, TRBD2 (6 bases). CDR3 length: 13 residues. CDR1 and CDR2 from the germline V gene are SGHRS and YFSETQ. Trimming removed 4 bases from V and 1 base from J, with 8 bases in between. CDR3 region: CASSPGGQETQYF. The CDR3 nucleotides read TGCGCCAGCAGCCCCGGGGGCCAAGAGACCCAGTACTTC.

V gene TRBV5-1 combines with J gene TRBJ2-1; tentative D call: TRBD2 (6 bases). This CDR3 is 16 amino acids long. The germline V and J ends were trimmed by 3 bases and 7 bases, with 20 bases remaining between them. CDR1 is SGHRS and CDR2 is YFSETQ in the germline V gene. As DNA, the CDR3 is TGCGCCAGCAGCTCCTACCGACTAGTTTTGGGGAATGAGCAGTTCTTC. It specifies CASSSYRLVLGNEQFF.

This clone was found a few times. This rearrangement joins TRBV15 to TRBJ1-2; D is unresolved. The germline V gene encodes CDR1 LNHNV and CDR2 YYDKDF (reference sequence). This CDR3 is 14 amino acids long. Trimming stripped 0 bases from V and 6 bases from J, with 11 bases between. This chain's CDR3 is CATSRDRVADGYTF. CDR3 in DNA: TGTGCCACCAGCAGAGATAGGGTAGCCGATGGCTACACCTTC.

This clone was counted a few times. CDR3 DNA sequence: TGTGCCAGCAGCTTAGTTCCTAGCCCCCCAGATACGCAGTATTTT. Amino acids: CASSLVPSPPDTQYF. This sequence joins TRBV7-8 and TRBJ2-3; the D gene is possibly TRBD2 (5 bases). The germline gives CDR1 SGHVS, CDR2 FQNEAQ. The CDR3 loop spans 15 amino acids. The germline V and J ends were trimmed by 1 base and 4 bases, with 12 bases remaining between them.

The chain uses TRBV27 and TRBJ2-1; 7 bases line up with TRBD2. This CDR3 has 17 amino acids. The V and J ends lost 8 bases and 1 base, in that order; junction bases with no gene match: 14. Germline V lookup: CDR1 MNHEY, CDR2 SMNVEV (reference sequence). In nucleotides, the CDR3 is TGTGCCAGCCAAAGCTATGGAGCGGGAATGTCCTACAATGAGCAGTTCTTC. Protein sequence: CASQSYGAGMSYNEQFF.

This sequence joins TRBV7-9 and TRBJ2-3; 9 positions agree with TRBD2. CDR1 is SEHNR, CDR2 FQNEAQ, per germline (reference sequence). V was clipped by 4 bases and J by 1 base; unmatched bases: 3. The CDR3 spans 15 residues. The CDR3 reads CASSSERGGTDTQYF. Written as DNA, the CDR3 is TGTGCCAGCAGCTCCGAGCGGGGGGGCACAGATACGCAGTATTTT.

V is TRBV4-1 and J is TRBJ2-1; the D is unclear. Germline V gene lookup returns CDR1 MGHRA and CDR2 YSYEKL. The V and J ends lost 3 bases and 5 bases respectively, with 5 bases between them. The CDR3 is made up of 12 amino acids. CDR3 in amino acids: CASSQNHNEQFF. Written as DNA, the CDR3 is TGCGCCAGCAGCCAGAACCACAATGAGCAGTTCTTC.

This clone was observed a handful of times. V is TRBV7-9 and J is TRBJ2-2; 8 nucleotides align to TRBD1. Germline CDR1 is SEHNR and CDR2 is FQNEAQ (reference sequence). CDR3 size: 16 residues. Trimming cost V 5 bases and J 4 bases; bases outside gene matches: 9. The CDR3 DNA reads as TGTGCCAGCAGCGAGACCGGGACAGGTTCCACCGGGGAGCTGTTTTTT. This sequence encodes CASSETGTGSTGELFF.

The chain is built from TRBV6-4 and TRBJ2-1; 7 bases match TRBD2. Losses at the gene ends were 6 bases for V and 4 bases for J; bases not matched to a gene: 9. The CDR3 spans 15 residues. Germline lookup yields CDR1 MRHNA and CDR2 SNTAGT. The CDR3 region is CASSRLAAAYNEQFF. CDR3 nucleotide sequence: TGTGCCAGCAGCCGTCTAGCGGCCGCATACAATGAGCAGTTCTTC.

The chain is built from TRBV7-6 and TRBJ2-2; weak D call: TRBD1 (6 bases). There are 16 residues in the CDR3. With 0 bases removed from V and 1 base from J, the gap between germline ends came to 9 bases. Germline CDR1 and CDR2: SGHVS and FNYEAQ. CDR3 DNA: TGTGCCAGCAGCTTAGCGGGCAGGGGGAACACCGGGGAGCTGTTTTTT. It encodes CASSLAGRGNTGELFF.

The chain links TRBV7-2 to TRBJ2-5; possible D gene TRBD2, 5 bases. Germline CDR1 is SGHTA and CDR2 is FQGNSA. This CDR3 has 14 residues. V was cut by 1 base and J by 6 bases, with 12 bases left in between. In DNA form, the CDR3 reads TGTGCCAGCAGCTTAGACCGGGGATGGAAGACCCAGTACTTC. Translation gives CASSLDRGWKTQYF.

This clone came up a few times. V usage is TRBV4-3 and J usage is TRBJ2-5; D unresolved. Germline CDR1 reads LGHNA; CDR2 reads YSLEER. The length of the CDR3 is 14 residues. V shed 1 base and J shed 4 bases, with 10 bases lying between them. CDR3 loop: CASSQALAGETQYF. The CDR3 region has the DNA TGCGCCAGCAGCCAAGCGCTGGCTGGAGAGACCCAGTACTTC.

This clone came up a few times. The chain combines TRBV23-1 with TRBJ1-3; a possible D gene is TRBD1 (6 bases). TRBV23-1 is identified as an open reading frame with a role that is uncertain. This CDR3 contains 16 residues. The ends were cut back, 6 bases at V and 1 base at J, with 16 bases in the middle. The CDR3 DNA is TGCGCCAGCAGGACTGGACAGTTGAGATCTGGAAACACCATATATTTT. Translation gives CASRTGQLRSGNTIYF.

This clone was found a few times. The gene calls are TRBV18 and TRBJ2-1; 9 bases align to TRBD2. Germline V lookup: CDR1 KGHSH, CDR2 LQKENI. This CDR3 is built from 16 residues. V was pared by 4 bases and J by 5 bases, with 9 bases of the junction left unmatched. CDR3 amino acids: CASSLGLAGRDNEQFF. The CDR3 DNA is TGTGCCAGCTCACTGGGCCTAGCGGGAAGGGACAATGAGCAGTTCTTC.

The gene calls are TRBV7-3 and TRBJ1-2; 9 bases agree with TRBD1. The CDR3 has 15 residues. J gave up 5 bases and V 5 bases, and 9 bases lay outside the gene matches. Germline V CDR1 and CDR2: SGHTA, FQGTGA. This chain's CDR3 is CASSPETGGSYGYTF. CDR3 DNA sequence: TGTGCCAGCAGCCCCGAGACAGGGGGGTCTTATGGCTACACCTTC. Together with reference TRBV7-3 and TRBJ1-2, the CDR3 gives the full variable domain: GAGVSQTPSNKVTEKGKYVELRCDPISGHTALYWYRQSLGQGPEFLIYFQGTGAADDSGLPNDRFFAVRPEGSVSTLKIQRTERGDSAVYLCASSPETGGSYGYTFGSGTRLTVV.

The chain recombines TRBV28 with TRBJ2-7; 9 nucleotides match TRBD1. CDR1 is MDHEN, CDR2 SYDVKM, per germline. CDR3 size: 14 residues. V trimming: 8 bases; J trimming: 2 bases; junction bases outside the gene matches: 7. The CDR3 loop is CASYGRDRAYEQYV. In DNA form, the CDR3 reads TGTGCCAGCTATGGCCGGGACAGGGCCTACGAGCAGTACGTC.

This sequence joins TRBV28 and TRBJ2-5; D might be TRBD1 (8 bases). The length of the CDR3 is 16 residues. Germline V lookup: CDR1 MDHEN, CDR2 SYDVKM. V was cut by 2 bases and J by 5 bases, with 18 bases left in between. As DNA, the CDR3 is TGTGCCAGCAGTTTACGGACAGGGAGGGGGTCGGAGACCCAGTACTTC. Its translation is CASSLRTGRGSETQYF.

The CDR3: CASSLARKNEKLFF. Written as DNA, the CDR3 is TGTGCCAGCAGTCTAGCCAGGAAGAATGAAAAACTGTTTTTT. The chain combines TRBV2 with TRBJ1-4; D gene unclear. V lost 5 bases and J 5 bases, leaving 12 bases between the germline ends. The CDR3 covers 14 residues. Germline lookup yields CDR1 SNHLY and CDR2 FYNNEI.